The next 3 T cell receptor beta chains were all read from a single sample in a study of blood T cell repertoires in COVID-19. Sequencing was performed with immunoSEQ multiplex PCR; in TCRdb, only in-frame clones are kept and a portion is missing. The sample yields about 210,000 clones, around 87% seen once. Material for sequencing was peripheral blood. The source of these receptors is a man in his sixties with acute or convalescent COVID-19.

In DNA, the CDR3 is TGTGCCAGCTCACCGCTCCAGGGAGGCGATACGCAGTATTTT. Protein sequence: CASSPLQGGDTQYF. This sequence joins TRBV18 and TRBJ2-3, with TRBD2 as a possible D gene (6 bases). Trimming took off 3 bases at V and 6 bases at J, with 13 bases between the two ends. The CDR3 runs to 14 residues. Germline CDR1 reads KGHSH; CDR2 reads LQKENI.

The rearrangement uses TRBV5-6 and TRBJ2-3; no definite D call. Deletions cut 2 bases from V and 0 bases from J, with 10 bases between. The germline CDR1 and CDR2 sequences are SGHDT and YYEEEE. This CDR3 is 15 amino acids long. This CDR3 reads CASSFAALSTDTQYF. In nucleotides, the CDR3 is TGTGCCAGCAGCTTTGCGGCCTTGAGCACAGATACGCAGTATTTT.

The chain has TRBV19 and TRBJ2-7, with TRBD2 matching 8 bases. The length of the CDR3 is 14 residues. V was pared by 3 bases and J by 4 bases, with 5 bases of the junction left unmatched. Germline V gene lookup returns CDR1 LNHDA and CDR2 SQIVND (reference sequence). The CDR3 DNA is TGTGCCAGTAGTATCGCGGGGGGCGAGTACGAGCAGTACTTC. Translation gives CASSIAGGEYEQYF. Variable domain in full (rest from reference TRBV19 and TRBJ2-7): DGGITQSPKYLFRKEGQNVTLSCEQNLNHDAMYWYRQDPGQGLRLIYYSQIVNDFQKGDIAEGYSVSREKKESFPLTVTSAQKNPTAFYLCASSIAGGEYEQYFGPGTRLTVT.